A selection of T cell receptor beta chains follows, all from one sample in a study of shared clonotypes between healthy human individuals. TCRdb keeps only in-frame clones here, not all; method: immunoSEQ multiplex PCR. Of roughly 2 million clones in the sample, more than 90% were seen once. Material: naive CD4+ T cells sorted from blood. Receptor source: a man between 18 and 35 years old in good health. CDR3s include the opening cysteine and the closing phenylalanine or tryptophan. A D gene is named only where the DNA matches it firmly.

d_gene,v_gene,j_gene,CDR3aa,CDR3nt
NA,TRBV5-4,TRBJ1-2,CASTPLAGSYGYTF,TGTGCCAGCACCCCTTTGGCAGGGAGCTATGGCTACACCTTC
NA,TRBV7-9,TRBJ1-2,CASSISRGYTF,TGTGCCAGCAGCATCTCTAGAGGCTACACCTTC
NA,TRBV28,TRBJ2-5,CATSKGGQETQYF,TGTGCCACCTCCAAGGGGGGGCAGGAGACCCAGTACTTC
NA,TRBV5-1,TRBJ2-3,CASSHGRQDSTDTQYF,TGCGCCAGCAGCCACGGACGGCAGGATAGCACAGATACGCAGTATTTT
NA,TRBV6-1,TRBJ1-2,CASSEAGFNYGYTF,TGTGCCAGCAGTGAGGCGGGGTTCAACTATGGCTACACCTTC
TRBD1,TRBV6-6,TRBJ2-7,CASRSRGQEKSYEQYF,TGTGCCAGCAGATCAAGAGGACAGGAGAAATCCTACGAGCAGTACTTC
NA,TRBV13,TRBJ2-5,CASSLRAGEETQYF,TGTGCCAGCAGCTTAAGAGCAGGGGAGGAGACCCAGTACTTC
TRBD1,TRBV7-8,TRBJ1-2,CASSFRFLLDRGTDGYTF,TGTGCCAGCAGCTTCAGGTTTTTATTGGACAGGGGCACGGACGGCTACACCTTC
NA,TRBV5-1,TRBJ1-4,CASSFETGKNEKLFF,TGCGCCAGCAGCTTCGAGACAGGCAAGAATGAAAAACTGTTTTTT
NA,TRBV10-1,TRBJ2-7,CASRDGAYEQYF,TGCGCCAGTAGGGACGGGGCCTACGAGCAGTACTTC
NA,TRBV12-2,TRBJ2-3,CASRLKCITDTQYF,TGTGCAAGTCGCTTAAAGTGTATCACAGATACGCAGTATTTT
TRBD2,TRBV5-1,TRBJ2-1,CASSLALLAGGNEQFF,TGCGCCAGCAGCTTGGCCCTCCTAGCGGGAGGGAATGAGCAGTTCTTC